This T cell receptor (beta chain) stems from a study of blood T cell repertoires in COVID-19. Study-wide context: Italy, Spain and the United States were the sources of the convalescent and acute COVID-19 samples. T cells, B-cell-depleted T cells, or PBMCs supplied cDNA or gDNA.

Per the authors' pipeline: How many nucleated cells were present was estimated from reference gene primer amplification. Assay: immunoSEQ multiplex PCR; the TCRdb copy retains only in-frame clones and omits some. That table furnishes V, J and clone size, whereas the DNA furnished D and trimming. The repertoire includes 120,000 or so clones, approximately 83% of them detected once, and about 16% sits in the top ten. Trimming stripped 3 bases from V and 7 bases from J, with 9 bases between. The CDR3 is 13 amino acids. Germline V gene sequence: CDR1 KGHDR, CDR2 SFDVKD. The TCR sequence derives from a woman aged 45-65 years with acute or convalescent COVID-19. The V and J genes are TRBV24-1 and TRBJ2-1; the D gene is possibly TRBD1 (6 bases). Sequencing was performed on peripheral blood. CDR3 in DNA: TGTGCCACCAGTGATCCAGACAGGAATGAGCAGTTCTTC. Translating gives CATSDPDRNEQFF.